These 16 T cell receptor beta chains were sequenced from one sample in a study of control samples from healthy donors and cancer patients. Profiling relied on immunoSEQ multiplex PCR, and the TCRdb table lists in-frame clones only, not all of them. The table has tens of thousands of clones, 70% to 90% seen once. Source material: blood. These receptors all come from a man aged 50 to 60 in good health.

The V gene is TRBV30, the J gene TRBJ1-3; unclear D gene. The V gene lost 4 bases and the J gene lost 1 base, with 11 bases spanning the gap. The germline CDR1 and CDR2 sequences are GTSNPN and SVGIG (reference sequence). The CDR3 runs to 14 residues. The CDR3 DNA sequence: TGTGCCTGGACCTCGACCTTTTCTGGAAACACCATATATTTT. Residues: CAWTSTFSGNTIYF.

The CDR3 nucleotides are TGTGCCAGCAGTGAACAGGGAGGGAATTCACCCCTCCACTTT. This encodes CASSEQGGNSPLHF. The rearrangement joins TRBV2 to TRBJ1-6; a weak D match, TRBD1 (5 bases). Trimming took 2 bases from V and 7 from J, leaving 9 bases between them. The CDR3 totals 14 residues. Per germline, CDR1 SNHLY and CDR2 FYNNEI.

The genes are TRBV13 and TRBJ2-5; 9 bases match TRBD2. Germline V lookup: CDR1 PRHDT, CDR2 FYEKMQ (reference sequence). The V segment lost 0 bases and the J segment 5 bases; nucleotides outside the gene matches: 10. The length of the CDR3 is 17 residues. CDR3 amino acids: CASSLGTGTSRWETQYF. Written as DNA, the CDR3 is TGTGCCAGCAGCTTAGGAACCGGGACTAGCAGGTGGGAGACCCAGTACTTC.

The CDR3 protein is CASSQDQGLEVETQYF. The CDR3 nucleotides are TGTGCCAGCAGCCAAGATCAGGGACTAGAGGTGGAGACCCAGTACTTC. The chain is built from TRBV3-1 (or the pseudogene TRBV3-2) and TRBJ2-5, with TRBD2 identical over 8 bases. Trimming removed 0 bases from V and 5 bases from J; junction bases left unmatched: 8. The length of the CDR3 is 16 residues. Germline-derived CDR1 and CDR2 are LGHDT and YNNKEL (reference sequence).

This clone was recorded only once. The CDR3 coding sequence is TGTGCCAGCAGCGAACAGACGAACACCGGGGAGCTGTTTTTT. Protein product: CASSEQTNTGELFF. The chain links TRBV6-6 to TRBJ2-2; no clear D gene. The V gene lost 6 bases and the J gene lost 0 bases, with 8 bases spanning the gap. Germline loops: CDR1 MNHNY, CDR2 SVGAGI (reference sequence). CDR3 length: 14 amino acids.

V usage is TRBV7-2 and J usage is TRBJ2-3; D uncertain. The CDR3 is 15 residues long. The ends were cut back, 3 bases at V and 2 bases at J, with 12 bases in the middle. Germline CDR1 reads SGHTA; CDR2 reads FQGNSA. The CDR3 region is CASSFATPYTDTQYF. DNA for the CDR3: TGTGCCAGCAGCTTTGCCACCCCCTACACAGATACGCAGTATTTT.

The J gene is TRBJ2-7, the V gene TRBV2, with no clear D. V was clipped by 11 bases and J by 4 bases, with 15 bases between them. Germline CDR1 SNHLY, CDR2 FYNNEI. The CDR3 is made up of 12 amino acids. CDR3 sequence reads: CACLKVGYEQYV. CDR3 in DNA: TGTGCCTGCTTGAAAGTGGGGTACGAGCAGTACGTC.

V gene TRBV5-1 combines with J gene TRBJ2-1; 7 bases map to TRBD2. CDR3 size: 16 residues. J gave up 0 bases and V 4 bases, and 7 bases lay outside the gene matches. The germline V gene encodes CDR1 SGHRS and CDR2 YFSETQ. CDR3 in DNA: TGCGCCAGCAGCCTCCTCGGGGGGAGCTCCTACAATGAGCAGTTCTTC. Translated, it gives CASSLLGGSSYNEQFF.

This chain's CDR3 is CASSPRTGLEQYV. The CDR3 region has the DNA TGTGCCAGCAGTCCTCGGACAGGGCTCGAGCAGTACGTC. The V gene is TRBV27, the J gene TRBJ2-7; 8 positions agree with TRBD1. The CDR3 runs to 13 residues. Germline lookup yields CDR1 MNHEY and CDR2 SMNVEV (reference sequence). The trim removed 5 bases at V and 6 bases at J, leaving 6 bases unmatched.

In this sample, this clone turned up a few times. The sample carries other DNA sequences with the same CDR3. V is TRBV5-6 and J is TRBJ2-2; 9 bases are shared with TRBD1. The V and J ends lost 4 bases and 6 bases, in that order; junction bases with no gene match: 4. CDR1 is SGHDT, CDR2 YYEEEE, per germline. CDR3 size: 14 residues. This CDR3 is CASSLDRGAGELFF. CDR3 sequence (DNA): TGTGCCAGCAGCCTGGACAGGGGCGCCGGGGAGCTGTTTTTT. The variable domain in full, completed from reference TRBV5-6 and TRBJ2-2, reads DAGVTQSPTHLIKTRGQQVTLRCSPKSGHDTVSWYQQALGQGPQFIFQYYEEEERQRGNFPDRFSGHQFPNYSSELNVNALLLGDSALYLCASSLDRGAGELFFGEGSRLTVL.

Here the CDR3 DNA reads TGTGCCAGCACCCTATGGAACACCGGGGAGCTGTTTTTT. This encodes CASTLWNTGELFF. V is TRBV12-3 or TRBV12-4 and J is TRBJ2-2; D gene uncertain. The germline V and J ends were trimmed by 7 bases and 1 base, with 7 bases remaining between them. The CDR3 is made up of 13 amino acids.

The rearrangement links TRBV19 to TRBJ2-1; D possibly matches TRBD1 or TRBD2 (5 bases each). Germline V gene lookup returns CDR1 LNHDA and CDR2 SQIVND (reference sequence). Trimming shortened V by 7 bases and J by 7 bases, and 14 bases separated the two germline ends. This CDR3 contains 13 residues. CDR3 sequence (DNA): TGTGCCAGTACCCCGGGACCATCAAATGAGCAGTTCTTC. This encodes CASTPGPSNEQFF. Filled out from reference TRBV19 and TRBJ2-1, the complete variable domain reads DGGITQSPKYLFRKEGQNVTLSCEQNLNHDAMYWYRQDPGQGLRLIYYSQIVNDFQKGDIAEGYSVSREKKESFPLTVTSAQKNPTAFYLCASTPGPSNEQFFGPGTRLTVL.

J is TRBJ1-2 and V is TRBV29-1, with D maybe TRBD1 (5 bases). Germline lookup yields CDR1 SQVTM and CDR2 ANQGSEA. The CDR3 runs 11 residues. Between the trimmed V and J ends, which lost 6 bases and 4 bases, there was a span of 9 bases. The CDR3 sequence is CSVWGFYGYTF. CDR3 DNA sequence: TGCAGCGTCTGGGGCTTCTATGGCTACACCTTC.

The chain links TRBV29-1 to TRBJ2-2, with 7 bases matching TRBD2. The CDR3 length is 14 residues. V shed 7 bases and J 5 bases; nucleotides not matched to a gene: 10. The germline V gene has CDR1 SQVTM and CDR2 ANQGSEA. The CDR3 sequence: CSATGGIATGELFF. The CDR3 DNA reads as TGCAGCGCCACGGGGGGAATAGCGACCGGGGAGCTGTTTTTT.

V is TRBV24-1 and J is TRBJ2-1; 8 bases line up with TRBD1. Germline V lookup: CDR1 KGHDR, CDR2 SFDVKD. The V gene end was trimmed by 4 bases and the J gene end by 3 bases; junction bases not matched to a gene: 16. CDR3 length equals 19 residues. The CDR3 reads CATSDQRDRHTPLYNEQFF. CDR3 in DNA: TGTGCCACCAGTGACCAAAGGGACAGGCACACCCCGCTCTACAATGAGCAGTTCTTC.

The rearrangement uses TRBV4-3 and TRBJ2-1, with a weak D call TRBD2 (6 bases). This CDR3 has 14 amino acids. Trimming pared 0 bases from V and 13 bases from J, leaving 16 bases between. Germline V gene lookup returns CDR1 LGHNA and CDR2 YSLEER. The CDR3 coding sequence is TGCGCCAGCAGCCAAGAGGGGGACTCCTCGACTCAGTTCTTC. This encodes CASSQEGDSSTQFF.